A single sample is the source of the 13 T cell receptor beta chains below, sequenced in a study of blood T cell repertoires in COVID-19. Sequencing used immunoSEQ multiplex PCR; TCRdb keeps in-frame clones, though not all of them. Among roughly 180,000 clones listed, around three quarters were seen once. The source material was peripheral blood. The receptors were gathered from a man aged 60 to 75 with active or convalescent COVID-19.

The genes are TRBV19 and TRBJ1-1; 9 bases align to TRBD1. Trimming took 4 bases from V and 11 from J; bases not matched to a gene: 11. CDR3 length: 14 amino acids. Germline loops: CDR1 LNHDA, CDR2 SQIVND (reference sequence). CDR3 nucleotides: TGTGCCAGTAGTACTCAACAGGGGGCGGGCCGTGCTTTCTTT. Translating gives CASSTQQGAGRAFF.

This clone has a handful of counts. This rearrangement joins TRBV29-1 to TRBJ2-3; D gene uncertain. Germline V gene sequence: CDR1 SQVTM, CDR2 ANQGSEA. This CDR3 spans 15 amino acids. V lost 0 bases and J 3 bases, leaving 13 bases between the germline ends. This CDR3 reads CSVEDVSSETDTQYF. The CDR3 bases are TGCAGCGTTGAAGACGTCTCGAGCGAGACAGATACGCAGTATTTT.

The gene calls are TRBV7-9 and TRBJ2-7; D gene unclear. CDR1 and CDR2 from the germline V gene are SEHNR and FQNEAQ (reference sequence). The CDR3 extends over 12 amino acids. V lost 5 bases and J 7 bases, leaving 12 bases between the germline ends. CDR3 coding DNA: TGTGCCAGCAGCCTTTCTACGCCGGAGCAGTACTTC. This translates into CASSLSTPEQYF.

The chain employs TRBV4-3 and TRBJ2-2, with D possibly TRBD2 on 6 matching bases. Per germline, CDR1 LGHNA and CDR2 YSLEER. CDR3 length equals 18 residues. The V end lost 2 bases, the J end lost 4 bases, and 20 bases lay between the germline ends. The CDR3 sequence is CASSQKGPHGGPTGELFF. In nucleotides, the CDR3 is TGCGCCAGCAGCCAAAAAGGCCCCCACGGGGGACCCACCGGGGAGCTGTTTTTT.

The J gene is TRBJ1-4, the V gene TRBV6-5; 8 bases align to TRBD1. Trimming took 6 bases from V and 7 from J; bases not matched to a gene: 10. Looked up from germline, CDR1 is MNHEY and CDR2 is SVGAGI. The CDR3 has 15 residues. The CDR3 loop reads CASRPQGARGEKLFF. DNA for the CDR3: TGTGCCAGCAGACCCCAGGGGGCGCGAGGTGAAAAACTGTTTTTT.

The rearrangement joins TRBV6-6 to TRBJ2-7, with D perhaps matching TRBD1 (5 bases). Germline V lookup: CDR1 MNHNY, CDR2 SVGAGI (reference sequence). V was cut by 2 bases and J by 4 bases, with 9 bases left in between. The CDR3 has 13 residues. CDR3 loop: CASSYDSSYEQYF. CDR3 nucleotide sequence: TGTGCCAGCAGTTACGACAGTTCTTACGAGCAGTACTTC.

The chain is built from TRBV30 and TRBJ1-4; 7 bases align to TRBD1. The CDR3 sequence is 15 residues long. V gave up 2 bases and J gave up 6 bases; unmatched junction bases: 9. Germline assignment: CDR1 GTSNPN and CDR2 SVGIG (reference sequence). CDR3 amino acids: CAWSPKQGWYEKLFF. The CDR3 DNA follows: TGTGCCTGGAGTCCTAAACAGGGGTGGTATGAAAAACTGTTTTTT.

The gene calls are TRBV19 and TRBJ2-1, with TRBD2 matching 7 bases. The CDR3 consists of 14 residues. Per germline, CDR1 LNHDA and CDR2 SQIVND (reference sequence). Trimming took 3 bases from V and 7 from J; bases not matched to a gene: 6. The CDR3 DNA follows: TGTGCCAGTAGTATCTCGGGGGGAAGGAATGAGCAGTTCTTC. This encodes CASSISGGRNEQFF.

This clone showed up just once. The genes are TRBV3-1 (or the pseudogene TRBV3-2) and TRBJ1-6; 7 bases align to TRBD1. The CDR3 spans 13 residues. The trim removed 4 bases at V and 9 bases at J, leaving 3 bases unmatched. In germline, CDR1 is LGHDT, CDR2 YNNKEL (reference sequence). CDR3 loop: CASSPTGPSPLHF. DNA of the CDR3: TGTGCCAGCAGCCCGACAGGGCCTTCACCCCTCCACTTT.

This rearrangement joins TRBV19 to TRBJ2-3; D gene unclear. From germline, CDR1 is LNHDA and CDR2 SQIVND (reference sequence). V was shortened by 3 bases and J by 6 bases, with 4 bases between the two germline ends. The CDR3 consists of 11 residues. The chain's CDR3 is CASSMGDTQYF. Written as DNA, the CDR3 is TGTGCCAGTAGTATGGGCGATACGCAGTATTTT.

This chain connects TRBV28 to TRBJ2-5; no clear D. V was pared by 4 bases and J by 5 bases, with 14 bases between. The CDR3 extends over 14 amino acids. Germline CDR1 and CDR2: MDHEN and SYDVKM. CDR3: CASSYTGVGETQYF. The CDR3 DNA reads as TGTGCCAGCAGTTACACGGGTGTTGGGGAGACCCAGTACTTC.

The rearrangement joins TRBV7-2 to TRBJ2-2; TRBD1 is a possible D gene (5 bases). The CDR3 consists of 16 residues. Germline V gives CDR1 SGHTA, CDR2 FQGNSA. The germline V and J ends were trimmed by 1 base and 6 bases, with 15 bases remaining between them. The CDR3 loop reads CASSLVVRALAGELFF. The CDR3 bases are TGTGCCAGCAGCTTAGTTGTCAGGGCTTTGGCCGGGGAGCTGTTTTTT.

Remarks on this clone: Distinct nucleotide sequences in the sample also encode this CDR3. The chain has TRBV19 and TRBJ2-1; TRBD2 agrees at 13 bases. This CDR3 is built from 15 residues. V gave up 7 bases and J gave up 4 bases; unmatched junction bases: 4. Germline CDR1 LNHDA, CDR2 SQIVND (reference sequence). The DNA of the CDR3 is TGTGCCAGTATTGGGGGACTAGCGGGATACAATGAGCAGTTCTTC. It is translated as CASIGGLAGYNEQFF.